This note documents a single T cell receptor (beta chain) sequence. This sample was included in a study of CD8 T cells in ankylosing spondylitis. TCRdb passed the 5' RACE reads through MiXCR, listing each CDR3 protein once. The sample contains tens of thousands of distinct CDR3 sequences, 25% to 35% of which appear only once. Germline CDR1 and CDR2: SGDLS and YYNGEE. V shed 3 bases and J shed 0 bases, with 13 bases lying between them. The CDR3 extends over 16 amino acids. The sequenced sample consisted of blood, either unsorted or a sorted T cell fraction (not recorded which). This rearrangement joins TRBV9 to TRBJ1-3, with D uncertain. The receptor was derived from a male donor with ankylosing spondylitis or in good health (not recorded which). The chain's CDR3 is CASSALAGLSGNTIYF. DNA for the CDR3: TGTGCCAGCAGCGCCCTCGCGGGCCTCTCTGGAAACACCATATATTTT.